These 27 T cell receptor beta chains were sequenced from one sample in a study of T cells in Graves' hyperthyroidism and ophthalmopathy. There were TCR beta CDR3 regions amplified from RNA transcripts. The TCR CDR3 first-round RT-PCR relied on the HTBI primer set. TCRdb re-analysed the multiplex PCR reads in MiXCR, keeping a single row per CDR3 protein. The profile shows nearly 110,000 distinct CDR3 sequences, 15% to 20% of them singletons. Sequenced sample: blood. These receptors all stem from a woman between 50 and 59 years old with Graves' hyperthyroidism.

This clonotype was found many times. This chain links TRBV6-1 with TRBJ2-2; no firm D call. Germline V gene lookup returns CDR1 MNHNS and CDR2 SASEGT. Trimming pared 7 bases from V and 0 bases from J, leaving 18 bases between. This CDR3 contains 17 residues. The chain's CDR3 is CASTRASAPANTGELFF. CDR3 DNA sequence: TGTGCCAGCACCCGGGCAAGCGCCCCCGCGAACACCGGGGAGCTGTTTTTT.

Ten or more counts support this clonotype. The genes are TRBV30 and TRBJ2-1; maybe TRBD1 (6 bases). CDR1 and CDR2 from the germline V gene are GTSNPN and SVGIG (reference sequence). This CDR3 contains 15 residues. V shed 3 bases and J shed 6 bases, with 18 bases lying between them. The CDR3 sequence: CAWRGGGVGGNEQFF. Here the CDR3 DNA reads TGTGCCTGGAGGGGTGGGGGCGTTGGTGGCAATGAGCAGTTCTTC.

Many counts were recorded for this clonotype. V and J are TRBV7-3 and TRBJ2-5; D is possibly TRBD1 (5 bases). CDR1 and CDR2 from the germline V gene are SGHTA and FQGTGA. CDR3 length equals 15 residues. The V end was cut by 1 base, the J end by 0 bases, with 9 bases between. The CDR3 DNA follows: TGTGCCAGCAGCTTAAGTGGCAGGGACCAAGAGACCCAGTACTTC. It encodes CASSLSGRDQETQYF.

This clonotype was found many times. V usage is TRBV29-1 and J usage is TRBJ2-3, with D unclear. Deletions cut 5 bases from V and 8 bases from J, with 20 bases between. Per the germline V gene, CDR1 is SQVTM and CDR2 is ANQGSEA. The CDR3 spans 14 residues. CDR3 residues: CSVSDRQGSGTQYF. CDR3 nucleotides: TGCAGCGTTTCTGACCGACAAGGGTCGGGTACGCAGTATTTT.

This clonotype has a count of ten or more. The J gene is TRBJ2-2, the V gene TRBV7-3; D might be TRBD1 (6 bases). Germline CDR1 SGHTA, CDR2 FQGTGA. Trimming left V 5 bases short and J 4 bases short, with 11 bases between. This CDR3 spans 14 amino acids. CDR3 region: CASSPTGFTGELFF. The CDR3, as DNA: TGTGCCAGCAGCCCCACAGGGTTCACCGGGGAGCTGTTTTTT.

This clonotype was recorded at least ten times. The chain couples TRBV2 to TRBJ1-4; 10 bases are shared with TRBD1. The germline gives CDR1 SNHLY, CDR2 FYNNEI. Trimming cost V 4 bases and J 8 bases; bases outside gene matches: 4. The CDR3 extends over 14 amino acids. This CDR3 is CASSVGTGDEKLFF. Written as DNA, the CDR3 is TGTGCCAGCAGTGTGGGGACAGGGGACGAAAAACTGTTTTTT.

This clonotype came up many times. V usage is TRBV29-1 and J usage is TRBJ1-5; a possible D gene is TRBD1 (6 bases). Germline CDR1 is SQVTM and CDR2 is ANQGSEA. The V gene lost 7 bases and the J gene lost 1 base, with 11 bases spanning the gap. This CDR3 has 13 amino acids. The CDR3 protein is CSAGDGSNQPQHF. CDR3 nucleotide sequence: TGCAGCGCAGGGGACGGGAGCAATCAGCCCCAGCATTTT.

This clonotype was counted ten times or more. CDR3 DNA sequence: TGCGCCAGCAGCTTGGAGAGCCGCGGGACTGAAGCTTTCTTT. Encoded protein: CASSLESRGTEAFF. V and J are TRBV5-1 and TRBJ1-1; D is unclear. This CDR3 comprises 14 residues. Trimming took off 0 bases at V and 5 bases at J, with 11 bases between the two ends. Germline loops: CDR1 SGHRS, CDR2 YFSETQ.

This clonotype was seen repeatedly, ten times or more. V and J are TRBV29-1 and TRBJ2-7; no reliable D call. The germline V gene has CDR1 SQVTM and CDR2 ANQGSEA. The ends were cut back, 2 bases at V and 0 bases at J, with 11 bases in the middle. The CDR3 runs to 14 residues. For the CDR3, the DNA is TGCAGCGTTGAAAGAGTCGCGAGCTCCTACGAGCAGTACGTC. Translated: CSVERVASSYEQYV.

This clonotype was observed at least ten times. The rearrangement links TRBV27 to TRBJ1-2, with D possibly matching TRBD1 (6 bases). The CDR3 loop spans 13 amino acids. Germline CDR1 MNHEY, CDR2 SMNVEV (reference sequence). Trimming removed 3 bases from V and 2 bases from J, with 7 bases in between. CDR3 loop: CASSFGQNYGYTF. The CDR3, as DNA: TGTGCCAGCAGTTTCGGACAGAACTATGGCTACACCTTC.

This clonotype was counted many times. The chain recombines TRBV2 with TRBJ2-2, with TRBD2 matching 16 bases. CDR1 and CDR2 (germline): SNHLY, FYNNEI. The CDR3 runs to 17 residues. The ends lost 4 bases at V and 7 bases at J; junction bases unmatched: 6. This CDR3 is CASSGGLAGGPNGELFF. CDR3 coding DNA: TGTGCCAGCAGTGGGGGACTAGCGGGAGGGCCGAACGGGGAGCTGTTTTTT.

Many counts were recorded for this clonotype. Here the CDR3 DNA reads TGTGCCAGCAGTTTACTAGCGGGAGTAAGGTACAATGAGCAGTTCTTC. This gives the protein CASSLLAGVRYNEQFF. J is TRBJ2-1 and V is TRBV12-3 or TRBV12-4, with 10 bases matching TRBD2. The CDR3 totals 16 residues. J was trimmed by 4 bases and V by 2 bases; bases with no gene match: 5.

This clonotype was seen ten or more times. The V gene is TRBV20-1, the J gene TRBJ2-1; TRBD2 matches at 8 bases. The germline V gene has CDR1 DFQATT and CDR2 SNEGSKA (reference sequence). The CDR3 loop spans 13 amino acids. The ends lost 6 bases at V and 8 bases at J; junction bases unmatched: 9. CDR3 DNA: TGCAGTGCCGGGACTAGGACCGGCGATGAGCAGTTCTTC. The encoded protein is CSAGTRTGDEQFF.

This clonotype was recorded many times. The rearrangement links TRBV12-3 or TRBV12-4 to TRBJ2-7; either TRBD1 or TRBD2 may supply D (6 bases each). The CDR3 covers 15 residues. Trimming shortened V by 3 bases and J by 5 bases, and 17 bases separated the two germline ends. The CDR3 here is CASSFRDGGGDEQYV. The CDR3 region has the DNA TGTGCCAGCAGTTTTCGGGACGGAGGGGGAGACGAGCAGTACGTC.

The table lists this clonotype with many counts. The chain employs TRBV20-1 and TRBJ1-5; maybe TRBD1 (5 bases). The CDR3 spans 14 residues. Germline assignment: CDR1 DFQATT and CDR2 SNEGSKA (reference sequence). Trimming took 2 bases from V and 3 from J, leaving 11 bases between them. The CDR3 DNA reads TGCAGTGCTAGATGGGGCATGATCAATCAGCCCCAGCATTTT. This sequence encodes CSARWGMINQPQHF.

This clonotype was counted many times. The chain uses TRBV19 and TRBJ1-5; perhaps TRBD1 as D (6 bases). Germline assignment: CDR1 LNHDA and CDR2 SQIVND (reference sequence). The V and J ends lost 0 bases and 0 bases respectively, with 12 bases between them. The CDR3 extends over 17 amino acids. The CDR3 sequence: CASSIDLDSYSNQPQHF. The DNA for the CDR3 is TGTGCCAGTAGTATAGATTTGGACAGCTATAGCAATCAGCCCCAGCATTTT.

This clonotype was observed at least ten times. This chain links TRBV30 with TRBJ1-1; D gene ambiguous. There are 11 residues in the CDR3. Trimming removed 0 bases from V and 12 bases from J, with 11 bases in between. Germline V CDR1 and CDR2: GTSNPN, SVGIG (reference sequence). The CDR3 nucleotides are TGTGCCTGGAGTGTAGACGAAAGGACTTTCTTT. This gives the protein CAWSVDERTFF.

This clonotype has ten or more counts. The chain employs TRBV28 and TRBJ2-2; D gene ambiguous. Germline V gene data show CDR1 as MDHEN and CDR2 as SYDVKM. The ends were cut back, 6 bases at V and 7 bases at J, with 18 bases in the middle. CDR3 size: 15 residues. DNA of the CDR3: TGTGCCAGCAGCCCCCGGGCCGAGAGAGGCGGGGAGCTGTTTTTT. Protein product: CASSPRAERGGELFF.

The DNA for the CDR3 is TGTGCCAGCAGCCAACTAGCGGGAAGCTCCTACAATGAGCAGTTCTTC. This translates into CASSQLAGSSYNEQFF. The chain has TRBV7-3 and TRBJ2-1; 10 bases map to TRBD2. Unmatched junction bases numbered 4, after V lost 5 bases and J lost 0 bases. Germline loops: CDR1 SGHTA, CDR2 FQGTGA. The length of the CDR3 is 16 residues.

This clonotype was counted at least ten times. Here the CDR3 reads CASRGPSSAQDTQYF. CDR3 sequence (DNA): TGTGCCAGCCGGGGCCCCTCCTCGGCTCAAGATACGCAGTATTTT. This chain joins TRBV11-2 and TRBJ2-3; D is tentatively TRBD1 or TRBD2 (5 bases each). V was pared by 8 bases and J by 5 bases, with 20 bases between. The CDR3 runs 15 residues. The germline gives CDR1 SGHAT, CDR2 FQNNGV.

J is TRBJ2-7 and V is TRBV11-1, with 10 bases aligning to TRBD1. The CDR3 length is 14 residues. V dropped 5 bases and J dropped 4; count of bases not matched to a gene: 5. Germline CDR1 SGHAT, CDR2 FQDESV (reference sequence). CDR3 sequence: CASSQPDRGYEQYF. The CDR3 nucleotides read TGTGCCAGCAGCCAACCGGACAGGGGGTACGAGCAGTACTTC.

In its sample, this clonotype was seen many times. The chain has TRBV12-3 or TRBV12-4 and TRBJ2-7; 8 bases match TRBD1. The ends lost 6 bases at V and 6 bases at J; junction bases unmatched: 10. This CDR3 has 14 amino acids. The CDR3 region has the DNA TGTGCCAGCAGCTCCCGGGACAGGAAGGGCGAGCAGTACTTC. This gives the protein CASSSRDRKGEQYF.

This clonotype was picked up many times. This chain connects TRBV28 to TRBJ2-2, with D perhaps matching TRBD2 (5 bases). There are 12 residues in the CDR3. Looked up from germline, CDR1 is MDHEN and CDR2 is SYDVKM. V was cut by 3 bases and J by 6 bases, with 5 bases left in between. CDR3 loop: CASSLRAGELFF. CDR3 DNA: TGTGCCAGCAGTTTGAGGGCCGGGGAGCTGTTTTTT. Variable domain in full (rest from reference TRBV28 and TRBJ2-2): DVKVTQSSRYLVKRTGEKVFLECVQDMDHENMFWYRQDPGLGLRLIYFSYDVKMKEKGDIPEGYSVSREKKERFSLILESASTNQTSMYLCASSLRAGELFFGEGSRLTVL.

This clonotype was picked up many times. This chain uses TRBV20-1 with TRBJ2-4, with D possibly matching TRBD1 (6 bases). The CDR3 covers 16 residues. Germline values: CDR1 DFQATT, CDR2 SNEGSKA (reference sequence). V was trimmed by 0 bases and J by 0 bases, leaving 12 bases between them. Written as DNA, the CDR3 is TGCAGTGCTAGAGAAACACAGGGACCAGCCAAAAACATTCAGTACTTC. It codes for CSARETQGPAKNIQYF.

At least ten counts were recorded for this clonotype. The chain couples TRBV30 to TRBJ1-3; no clear D gene. V lost 1 base and J lost 4, with 11 bases in between. Looked up from germline, CDR1 is GTSNPN and CDR2 is SVGIG (reference sequence). This CDR3 comprises 14 residues. CDR3 amino acids: CAWSAGRRGNTIYF. The CDR3 region has the DNA TGTGCCTGGAGTGCCGGGCGGAGAGGAAACACCATATATTTT.

In its sample, this clonotype was seen a few times. The chain links TRBV5-5 to TRBJ1-1; D is unresolved. The CDR3 sequence is 16 residues long. The germline V and J ends were trimmed by 4 bases and 1 base, with 17 bases remaining between them. The germline CDR1 and CDR2 sequences are SGHKS and YYEKEE (reference sequence). CDR3 sequence: CASSHGLSQQNTEAFF. Written as DNA, the CDR3 is TGTGCCAGCAGCCACGGATTATCACAGCAGAACACTGAAGCTTTCTTT.

This clonotype was detected a few times. It may be a read error: a sequence one base away is much more abundant. The CDR3 does not close with the conserved phenylalanine or tryptophan, likely indicating a read error. The chain combines TRBV6-1 with TRBJ2-6; 9 nucleotides match TRBD1. V lost 3 bases and J lost 1; bases outside the gene matches: 4. The germline V gene encodes CDR1 MNHNS and CDR2 SASEGT. The CDR3 totals 17 residues. The CDR3 loop reads CASSDSTGGSGANVLTS. The CDR3 DNA sequence: TGTGCCAGCAGTGACTCGACAGGGGGATCTGGGGCCAACGTCCTGACTTCC.